The clone carrying this TCR beta chain was observed a few times. The data belong to a study of immune characterization of retroperitoneal liposarcoma. One entry per CDR3 protein, called by TCRdb with MiXCR from the PCR reads. Of roughly 20,000 distinct CDR3 sequences in the sample, about 35% were seen once. V was shortened by 6 bases and J by 0 bases, with 13 bases between the two germline ends. The CDR3 loop spans 15 amino acids. Per germline, CDR1 SGHVS and CDR2 FQNEAQ. The TCR originated in a male donor with retroperitoneal liposarcoma. Input material: blood. The chain carries TRBV7-8 and TRBJ2-3, with D tentatively TRBD2 (5 bases). The CDR3 reads CASRDQAASTDTQYF. The DNA for the CDR3 is TGTGCCAGCAGGGACCAAGCGGCCAGCACAGATACGCAGTATTTT.